This passage covers 10 T cell receptor beta chains from one sample sequenced in a study of shared clonotypes between healthy human individuals (dated by TCRdb to the early 2020s). Library preparation employed the immunoSEQ multiplex PCR assay. TCRdb holds this immuneACCESS table with in-frame rearrangements only. Some clones are missing; in checked studies, unresolved V genes explain under half, and the rest has no known cause. The sample table holds approximately 980,000 clones, of which over 60% were seen once. The ten top clones hold about 1.5% of the sample. The source material was memory CD4+ T cells sorted from blood. The intended sense of this specimen's cell subset or site label: CD45RA-negative fraction. These receptors were collected from a man aged 18 to 30 in good health.

This clone came up once. The rearrangement uses TRBV27 and TRBJ2-7; 9 bases map to TRBD1. V dropped 4 bases and J dropped 7; count of bases not matched to a gene: 8. Germline V gives CDR1 MNHEY, CDR2 SMNVEV (reference sequence). This CDR3 is built from 14 residues. The CDR3 DNA reads as TGTGCCAGCAGTTGGGAACAGGGGGCGGGAGAGCAGTACTTC. As protein: CASSWEQGAGEQYF.

This clone was found a few times. The V and J genes are TRBV4-2 and TRBJ1-4; 9 bases match TRBD1. This CDR3 has 16 amino acids. V lost 0 bases and J lost 8; bases outside the gene matches: 7. CDR1 and CDR2 (germline): LGHNA, YNFKEQ. CDR3 nucleotides: TGTGCCAGCAGCCAAGATCTGACAGGGGGAGGCGAAAAACTGTTTTTT. Protein sequence: CASSQDLTGGGEKLFF.

V is TRBV6-5 and J is TRBJ2-2, with D unclear. Trimming left V 6 bases short and J 13 bases short, with 15 bases between. Germline V gene data show CDR1 as MNHEY and CDR2 as SVGAGI. CDR3 size: 12 residues. The DNA of the CDR3 is TGTGCCAGCAGCCTATCGGGCCGGCGGCTGTTTTTT. The encoded protein is CASSLSGRRLFF.

The CDR3 is CASSAQGNAGANVLTF. The CDR3 region has the DNA TGTGCCAGCAGCGCCCAGGGAAACGCTGGGGCCAACGTCCTGACTTTC. V and J are TRBV25-1 and TRBJ2-6; D possibly corresponds to TRBD1 (5 bases). The germline V gene encodes CDR1 MGHDK and CDR2 SYGVNS. The CDR3 sequence is 16 residues long. The V and J ends lost 6 bases and 2 bases respectively, with 14 bases between them.

This clone was seen a handful of times. The chain combines TRBV6-4 with TRBJ1-1; D is undetermined. Germline V gene sequence: CDR1 MRHNA, CDR2 SNTAGT. This CDR3 region has 13 residues. The ends were cut back, 3 bases at V and 5 bases at J, with 10 bases in the middle. The CDR3 region has the DNA TGTGCCAGCAGTGAGCAGGTTGGAACTGAAGCTTTCTTT. Translating it yields CASSEQVGTEAFF.

This clone was observed a single time. The genes are TRBV6-6 and TRBJ2-4; D is uncertain. CDR1 and CDR2 from the germline V gene are MNHNY and SVGAGI (reference sequence). V lost 0 bases to trimming and J lost 6 bases, with 12 bases between them. The CDR3 sequence is 15 residues long. Here the CDR3 DNA reads TGTGCCAGCAGTTACTCGAGAGGCGGAGCAAACATTCAGTACTTC. Encoded protein: CASSYSRGGANIQYF.

The J gene is TRBJ2-7, the V gene TRBV5-8; D uncertain. V lost 0 bases to trimming and J lost 5 bases, with 3 bases between them. This CDR3 is built from 11 residues. CDR1 and CDR2 from the germline V gene are SGHTS and YDEGEE. CDR3 protein: CASSLANEQYF. The CDR3 DNA is TGTGCCAGCAGCTTGGCCAACGAGCAGTACTTC.

This clone was seen more than once but under ten times. This clone may be a read error of a much larger clone one base away. This sample includes further DNA sequences coding for the same CDR3. V gene TRBV5-1 combines with J gene TRBJ1-3; no reliable D call. V was trimmed by 3 bases and J by 2 bases, leaving 0 bases between them. The CDR3 has 11 residues. Germline V gives CDR1 SGHRS, CDR2 YFSETQ. This chain's CDR3 is CASSSGNTIYF. The CDR3 DNA is TGCGCCAGCAGCTCTGGAAACACCATATATTTT.

The rearrangement uses TRBV10-3 and TRBJ2-1; 14 bases are a match to TRBD2. V lost 10 bases, J lost 7 bases, and 3 bases stayed unmatched. Germline CDR1 and CDR2: ENHRY and SYGVKD. The CDR3 is 13 amino acids. The chain's CDR3 is CATRLAGGNEQFF. The CDR3 nucleotides are TGTGCCACCCGACTAGCGGGAGGGAATGAGCAGTTCTTC.

The chain joins TRBV5-1 to TRBJ2-7; possible D gene TRBD1, 5 bases. Trimming shortened V by 2 bases and J by 6 bases, and 15 bases separated the two germline ends. CDR1 is SGHRS, CDR2 YFSETQ, per germline. The CDR3 has 14 amino acids. CDR3 sequence reads: CASSFDSPLGEQYF. Here the CDR3 DNA reads TGCGCCAGCAGCTTCGACAGTCCCTTGGGCGAGCAGTACTTC.